Below, 17 T cell receptor beta chains from the same sample are listed, as sequenced in a study (dated by TCRdb to the mid-2010s). Libraries were made using RT-PCR. Sequencing was carried out with an Illumina MiSeq. TCRdb's own reprocessing of the public reads used fastp at Q25 and MiXCR and kept productive beta chains. Every CDR3 protein is listed once, alongside the most common genes and DNA of its rows. The sample table contains hundreds of thousands of distinct CDR3 sequences; only one count was recorded for 13% to 15% of them. The top ten constitute roughly 4% of the sample. What was sequenced was memory CD4+ T cells from blood. All receptors derive from a female donor in good health, serving as a healthy control.

The rearrangement uses TRBV12-3 or TRBV12-4 and TRBJ2-1; 8 positions match TRBD2. V lost 8 bases and J lost 8; bases outside the gene matches: 8. The length of the CDR3 is 13 residues. The CDR3 nucleotides are TGTGCCAGCTACTCGGGAGGGCCCTATGAGCAGTTCTTC. Translation gives CASYSGGPYEQFF.

In this sample, this clonotype turned up many times. This chain uses TRBV11-2 with TRBJ2-3; 11 nucleotides agree with TRBD2. The germline V gene has CDR1 SGHAT and CDR2 FQNNGV. The CDR3 sequence is 15 residues long. Trimming cost V 3 bases and J 4 bases; bases outside gene matches: 3. The CDR3 spells CASSFTSGSPDTQYF. The CDR3 nucleotides read TGTGCCAGCAGCTTTACTAGCGGGAGCCCAGATACGCAGTATTTT.

In its sample, this clonotype was seen many times. The chain has TRBV29-1 and TRBJ2-2; D is ambiguous. Looked up from germline, CDR1 is SQVTM and CDR2 is ANQGSEA. The ends were cut back, 4 bases at V and 7 bases at J, with 16 bases in the middle. There are 14 residues in the CDR3. Here the CDR3 reads CSVAQVNTNGELFF. CDR3 in DNA: TGCAGCGTTGCCCAGGTGAACACTAACGGGGAGCTGTTTTTT.

A few counts support this clonotype. The chain combines TRBV20-1 with TRBJ2-7; no reliable D call. The CDR3 contains 12 residues. Germline V gene data show CDR1 as DFQATT and CDR2 as SNEGSKA (reference sequence). The V and J ends lost 1 base and 7 bases respectively, with 11 bases between them. DNA for the CDR3: TGCAGTGCTAGAGGGGCCATGGGAGAGCAGTACTTC. Translated: CSARGAMGEQYF.

This clonotype was seen a handful of times. The chain recombines TRBV6-6 with TRBJ1-4; D not certain. The CDR3 has 13 residues. In germline, CDR1 is MNHNY, CDR2 SVGAGI (reference sequence). Trimming pared 7 bases from V and 7 bases from J, leaving 13 bases between. The CDR3 loop is CASMARPFEKLFF. The CDR3 nucleotides are TGTGCCAGCATGGCCCGACCGTTTGAAAAACTGTTTTTT.

A word on this clonotype: The junction does not match germline at one end; this may be a read error. The chain couples TRBV7-2 to TRBJ2-1; 9 bases match TRBD1. The CDR3 runs 16 residues. Germline V gives CDR1 SGHTA, CDR2 FQGNSA. CDR3 region: CASSIASGQGSNEQFF. As DNA, the CDR3 is TGTGCCAGCAGCATAGCGTCCGGACAGGGGTCCAATGAGCAGTTCTTC.

This clonotype was counted a few times. V usage is TRBV20-1 and J usage is TRBJ1-5; TRBD1 is a possible D gene (6 bases). CDR1 is DFQATT and CDR2 is SNEGSKA in the germline V gene (reference sequence). Between the trimmed V and J ends, which lost 5 bases and 2 bases, there was a span of 13 bases. The CDR3 totals 14 residues. The DNA for the CDR3 is TGCAGTGCTCGATCGGGACACCGCAATCAGCCCCAGCATTTT. Translation gives CSARSGHRNQPQHF.

This clonotype was detected a few times. V and J are TRBV20-1 and TRBJ2-5; 7 bases agree with TRBD2. V shed 6 bases and J 2 bases; nucleotides not matched to a gene: 9. The length of the CDR3 is 14 residues. Germline V gene sequence: CDR1 DFQATT, CDR2 SNEGSKA (reference sequence). CDR3 region: CSALPFSGQETQYF. For the CDR3, the DNA is TGCAGTGCGCTACCCTTTAGCGGGCAAGAGACCCAGTACTTC.

This clonotype was counted many times. The rearrangement links TRBV10-3 to TRBJ2-3; TRBD2 aligns across 12 bases. The CDR3 is 16 amino acids. Germline V gene lookup returns CDR1 ENHRY and CDR2 SYGVKD. Trimming cost V 4 bases and J 3 bases; bases outside gene matches: 5. For the CDR3, the DNA is TGTGCCATCAGTGGGACTAGCGGGATGAATACAGATACGCAGTATTTT. Protein: CAISGTSGMNTDTQYF.

Remarks on this clonotype: Being one base from a much bigger clone, this may be a read error. J is TRBJ2-5 and V is TRBV7-2; D is uncertain. From germline, CDR1 is SGHTA and CDR2 FQGNSA. The CDR3 is made up of 14 amino acids. Here the CDR3 DNA reads TGTGCCAGCATCTTAGTAACATTCGGCCCGACCCAGTACTTC. Residues: CASILVTFGPTQYF.

The V gene is TRBV28, the J gene TRBJ2-7; no clear D gene. The germline V gene has CDR1 MDHEN and CDR2 SYDVKM. The CDR3 contains 14 residues. Trimming pared 5 bases from V and 7 bases from J, leaving 18 bases between. CDR3 in amino acids: CASSDPAGPREQYF. CDR3 nucleotide sequence: TGTGCCAGCAGTGACCCGGCAGGCCCGCGGGAGCAGTACTTC.

The sample holds many counts of this clonotype. The chain carries TRBV12-3 or TRBV12-4 and TRBJ1-5; TRBD1 is a possible D gene (6 bases). V was trimmed by 6 bases and J by 5 bases, leaving 14 bases between them. The CDR3 length is 14 residues. The CDR3 region has the DNA TGTGCCAGCAGCCCCCGAAGGGGGGATCAGCCCCAGCATTTT. This codes for CASSPRRGDQPQHF.

The sample holds many counts of this clonotype. The J gene is TRBJ2-2, the V gene TRBV6-5, with 14 nucleotides matching TRBD2. This CDR3 has 17 residues. The V gene's germline CDR1 is MNHEY and CDR2 SVGAGI. Losses at the gene ends were 5 bases for V and 4 bases for J; bases not matched to a gene: 6. CDR3 coding DNA: TGTGCCAGCAGTCCCGGGACTAGCGGGAGAGTCACCGGGGAGCTGTTTTTT. Its translation is CASSPGTSGRVTGELFF.

The rearrangement links TRBV28 to TRBJ2-1, with D possibly TRBD1 on 5 matching bases. Trimming cost V 8 bases and J 10 bases, with 15 bases left between them. Germline V CDR1 and CDR2: MDHEN, SYDVKM. This CDR3 region has 12 residues. The chain's CDR3 is CASGDSGPEQFF. The CDR3 DNA follows: TGTGCCAGCGGGGATTCAGGGCCGGAGCAGTTCTTC. The entire variable domain, with the rest obtained from reference TRBV28 and TRBJ2-1, is as follows: DVKVTQSSRYLVKRTGEKVFLECVQDMDHENMFWYRQDPGLGLRLIYFSYDVKMKEKGDIPEGYSVSREKKERFSLILESASTNQTSMYLCASGDSGPEQFFGPGTRLTVL.

This chain joins TRBV14 and TRBJ2-5; D not certain. The CDR3 is 14 residues long. The germline V gene encodes CDR1 SGHDN and CDR2 FVKESK. Trimming stripped 2 bases from V and 1 base from J, with 8 bases between. In DNA form, the CDR3 reads TGTGCCAGCAGCCAATCACTCTTCCAAGAGACCCAGTACTTC. It encodes CASSQSLFQETQYF.

Of note for this clonotype: Possible read error: a much larger clone is one base away. The chain couples TRBV6-5 to TRBJ2-6, with D hard to call. V lost 2 bases, J lost 0 bases, and 11 bases lay in between. Germline lookup yields CDR1 MNHEY and CDR2 SVGAGI. This CDR3 contains 17 residues. Here the CDR3 reads CASSYNYPSSGANVLTF. The CDR3 DNA reads as TGTGCCAGCAGTTACAATTATCCGAGCTCTGGGGCCAACGTCCTGACTTTC.

In its sample, this clonotype was seen a few times. The V call is TRBV7-2, the J call TRBJ2-2, with 14 bases fitting TRBD2. Germline V gene data show CDR1 as SGHTA and CDR2 as FQGNSA. After removal of 3 bases from V and 6 bases from J, the junction contained 6 bases not matched to a gene. The CDR3 consists of 17 residues. The CDR3 DNA reads TGTGCCAGCAGCTTGGGACTAGCGGGAGACTCTCCCGGGGAGCTGTTTTTT. It encodes CASSLGLAGDSPGELFF.